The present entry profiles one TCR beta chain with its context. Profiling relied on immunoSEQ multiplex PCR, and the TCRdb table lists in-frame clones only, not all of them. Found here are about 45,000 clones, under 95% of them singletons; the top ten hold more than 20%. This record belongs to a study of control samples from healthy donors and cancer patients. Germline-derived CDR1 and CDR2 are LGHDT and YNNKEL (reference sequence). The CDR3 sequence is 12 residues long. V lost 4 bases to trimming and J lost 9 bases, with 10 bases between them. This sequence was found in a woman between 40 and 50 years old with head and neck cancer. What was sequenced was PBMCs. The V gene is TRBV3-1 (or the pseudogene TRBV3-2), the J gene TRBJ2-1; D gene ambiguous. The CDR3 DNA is TGTGCCAGCAGCCTAACAACGGGTGAGCAGTTCTTC. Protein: CASSLTTGEQFF.